This entry features one T cell receptor beta chain sequence. Its cognate antigen has yet to be identified. The record has no base qualities; no much larger clone is one base away. The label giving this sample's treatment or condition can be read as: in vitro stimulation with specific CMV peptide epitopes to enrich CMV-specific T cells. The data originate from a study of T cell repertoires in cytomegalovirus infection (dated by TCRdb to the late 2010s). General notes on the study: Peptide stimulations targeted recently identified HLA-C-restricted CMV epitopes, whose presentation resists viral immunomodulation, together with well-studied HLA-B-restricted epitopes. Donor HLA type was relevant to the analysis, because carriage of CMV infection together with the matching HLA type was indicated by public TCR beta signatures.

Spanning cysteine to phenylalanine, the CDR3 consists of 14 amino acids. Left in the record is the CDR3 DNA by itself, 42 bases read in frame from the first base. After removal of 4 bases from V and 10 bases from J, the junction retains 5 bases not matched to a gene. Via the germline V gene, CDR1 is MNHNS and CDR2 SASEGT. The reads were generated on an Illumina HiSeq 1500. The raw public data were reprocessed by TCRdb itself: fastp quality trimming at Q25, MiXCR clonotype calling, in-frame beta chains only. Rows merge per CDR3 protein into single entries with the most common DNA and genes. The sample records about 890,000 distinct CDR3 sequences, under 40% of which are singletons. 13% of the sample comes from the top ten. Paper-wide results and their limitations: The ex vivo response was dominated by HLA-C-restricted CMV-specific TCR beta clonotypes, which also provided the single most frequent clonotype in two of eight donors. In both this cohort and an independent roughly 330-donor cohort, the cumulative frequency of public TCR beta family members distinguished carriers of CMV infection plus the relevant HLA type.

Here the sequenced sample was cultured CD8+ T cells from PBMCs, taken from culture after CMV antigen stimulation. The chain is encoded by TRBV6-1 joined to TRBJ1-4, and 11 junction bases match TRBD1. The receptor was derived from a human donor in good health (CMV status not recorded). Some clones in this sample may be carry-over from other donors' samples. CDR3 region: CASSVGTGGAKLFF. The DNA sequence follows: TGTGCCAGCAGTGTGGGGACAGGGGGTGCAAAACTGTTTTTT.